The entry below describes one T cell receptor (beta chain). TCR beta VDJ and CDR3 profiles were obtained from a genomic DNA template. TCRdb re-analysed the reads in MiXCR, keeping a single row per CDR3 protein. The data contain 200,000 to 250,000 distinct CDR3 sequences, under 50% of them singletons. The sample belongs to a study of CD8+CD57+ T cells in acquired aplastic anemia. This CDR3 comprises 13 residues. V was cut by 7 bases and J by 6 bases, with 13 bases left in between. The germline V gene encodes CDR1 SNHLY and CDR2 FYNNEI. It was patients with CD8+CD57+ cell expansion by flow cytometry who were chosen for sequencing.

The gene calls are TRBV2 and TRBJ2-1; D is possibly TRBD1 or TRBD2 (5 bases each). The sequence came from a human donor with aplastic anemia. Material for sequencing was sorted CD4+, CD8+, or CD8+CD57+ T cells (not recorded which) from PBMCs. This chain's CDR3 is CASNRREGNEQFF. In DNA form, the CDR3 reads TGTGCCAGCAACAGGCGTGAGGGCAATGAGCAGTTCTTC.